Each of the 21 T cell receptor beta chains below was sequenced from the same sample in a study of shared clonotypes between healthy human individuals. Assay used: immunoSEQ multiplex PCR; TCRdb lists only in-frame clones, some missing. The table has approximately 620,000 clones, around 97% seen once. The sequenced material came from naive CD4+ T cells sorted from blood. Subset noted: CD45RA+ positively selected. The receptor set was obtained from a woman between 25 and 40 years old in good health.

This chain links TRBV6-4 with TRBJ2-2; 8 nucleotides agree with TRBD1. CDR1 and CDR2 (germline): MRHNA, SNTAGT. The CDR3 consists of 14 residues. V gave up 8 bases and J gave up 3 bases; unmatched junction bases: 5. CDR3 bases: TGTGCCAGCTCCGGACAGGGAGACACCGGGGAGCTGTTTTTT. Its protein is CASSGQGDTGELFF.

Only one count was recorded for this clone. The chain uses TRBV7-2 and TRBJ1-2; D gene uncertain. The length of the CDR3 is 14 residues. The germline V gene has CDR1 SGHTA and CDR2 FQGNSA. V was pared by 1 base and J by 3 bases, with 9 bases between. The DNA for the CDR3 is TGTGCCAGCAGCTTAGACCCAGGACACTATGGCTACACCTTC. This gives the protein CASSLDPGHYGYTF.

The chain carries TRBV5-1 and TRBJ2-5; possibly TRBD2 for D (6 bases). Trimming took off 3 bases at V and 2 bases at J, with 14 bases between the two ends. Germline CDR1 is SGHRS and CDR2 is YFSETQ. The CDR3 sequence is 15 residues long. CDR3 coding DNA: TGCGCCAGCAGCTCATCGACTAGAATTCAAGAGACCCAGTACTTC. Translation: CASSSSTRIQETQYF. The full variable domain, its missing parts supplied by reference TRBV5-1 and TRBJ2-5, is KAGVTQTPRYLIKTRGQQVTLSCSPISGHRSVSWYQQTPGQGLQFLFEYFSETQRNKGNFPGRFSGRQFSNSRSEMNVSTLELGDSALYLCASSSSTRIQETQYFGPGTRLLVL.

This sequence joins TRBV5-1 and TRBJ1-1; tentatively, D is TRBD1 (5 bases). Trimming stripped 3 bases from V and 3 bases from J, with 15 bases between. There are 15 residues in the CDR3. CDR1 is SGHRS and CDR2 is YFSETQ in the germline V gene. CDR3 loop: CASSWRVGDDTEAFF. CDR3 in DNA: TGCGCCAGCAGCTGGAGGGTTGGGGACGACACTGAAGCTTTCTTT.

V and J are TRBV28 and TRBJ2-1; D uncertain. Trimming cost V 4 bases and J 6 bases, with 13 bases left between them. Germline loops: CDR1 MDHEN, CDR2 SYDVKM. The CDR3 is 14 residues long. The CDR3 protein is CASSSGTLGNEQFF. CDR3 bases: TGTGCCAGCAGTTCCGGTACATTGGGCAATGAGCAGTTCTTC.

Of note for this clone: Other DNA variants within this sample encode the same CDR3. In DNA form, the CDR3 reads TGTGCCAGCAGCTTATCCTACGAGCAGTACTTC. This encodes CASSLSYEQYF. The chain employs TRBV7-9 and TRBJ2-7; D gene ambiguous. Between the trimmed V and J ends, which lost 2 bases and 1 base, there was a span of 0 bases. This CDR3 contains 11 residues. Germline assignment: CDR1 SEHNR and CDR2 FQNEAQ (reference sequence).

The V and J genes are TRBV6-5 and TRBJ2-2, with 7 bases identical to TRBD1. Germline V CDR1 and CDR2: MNHEY, SVGAGI. Trimming at V came to 5 bases and at J to 5 bases, leaving 5 bases not matched to a gene. CDR3 length: 14 residues. The CDR3 region is CASSRQGGTGELFF. In DNA, the CDR3 is TGTGCCAGCAGTCGACAGGGTGGGACCGGGGAGCTGTTTTTT.

V is TRBV6-1 and J is TRBJ2-3, with TRBD2 identical over 10 bases. The CDR3 has 14 amino acids. Unmatched junction bases numbered 8, after V lost 8 bases and J lost 6 bases. Germline V CDR1 and CDR2: MNHNS, SASEGT. CDR3 sequence reads: CASALAGVDDTQYF. The CDR3 coding sequence is TGTGCCAGCGCCCTAGCGGGAGTGGATGATACGCAGTATTTT.

The rearrangement links TRBV19 to TRBJ1-3, with a tentative D call TRBD1 (5 bases). The CDR3 is made up of 16 amino acids. Trimming pared 1 base from V and 1 base from J, leaving 11 bases between. Germline lookup yields CDR1 LNHDA and CDR2 SQIVND (reference sequence). Here the CDR3 reads CASSIGAGRSGNTIYF. The CDR3 DNA is TGTGCCAGTAGTATAGGAGCGGGACGGTCTGGAAACACCATATATTTT.

The chain recombines TRBV18 with TRBJ2-2; possible D gene TRBD2, 5 bases. Between the trimmed V and J ends, which lost 2 bases and 7 bases, there was a span of 17 bases. CDR1 and CDR2 (germline): KGHSH, LQKENI. The CDR3 loop spans 16 amino acids. The CDR3 region has the DNA TGTGCCAGCTCACCATTACTTCGGACTGAGGTCGGGGAGCTGTTTTTT. Amino acids: CASSPLLRTEVGELFF.

The gene calls are TRBV5-1 and TRBJ2-1; a possible D gene is TRBD2 (6 bases). The CDR3 has 16 amino acids. Trimming cost V 4 bases and J 8 bases, with 22 bases left between them. CDR1 is SGHRS, CDR2 YFSETQ, per germline. The CDR3 coding sequence is TGCGCCAGCAGCCAAATTAGTCAGGGAGGTATTTATGAGCAGTTCTTC. Its protein product is CASSQISQGGIYEQFF.

This chain connects TRBV28 to TRBJ1-4; 7 bases fit TRBD1. The length of the CDR3 is 14 residues. Trimming at V came to 8 bases and at J to 6 bases, leaving 9 bases not matched to a gene. CDR1 MDHEN and CDR2 SYDVKM come from the germline V gene. This chain's CDR3 is CASQQGGGDEKLFF. CDR3 coding DNA: TGTGCCAGCCAACAGGGAGGGGGCGATGAAAAACTGTTTTTT.

In its sample, this clone was seen once. The chain carries TRBV9 and TRBJ1-1; 8 nucleotides line up with TRBD1. The CDR3 contains 15 residues. Losses at the gene ends were 4 bases for V and 1 base for J; bases not matched to a gene: 6. Per germline, CDR1 SGDLS and CDR2 YYNGEE. The CDR3: CASSPGQGRNTEAFF. CDR3 nucleotide sequence: TGTGCCAGCAGCCCAGGACAGGGAAGGAACACTGAAGCTTTCTTT.

V is TRBV2 and J is TRBJ2-5, with 9 bases fitting TRBD2. This CDR3 has 16 amino acids. Unmatched junction bases numbered 9, after V lost 7 bases and J lost 0 bases. The germline V gene has CDR1 SNHLY and CDR2 FYNNEI. CDR3 sequence: CASTLKLAGNQETQYF. The CDR3 DNA reads TGTGCCAGCACTCTGAAACTAGCGGGTAACCAAGAGACCCAGTACTTC. Combining the CDR3 with reference TRBV2 and TRBJ2-5 gives the whole variable domain EPEVTQTPSHQVTQMGQEVILRCVPISNHLYFYWYRQILGQKVEFLVSFYNNEISEKSEIFDDQFSVERPDGSNFTLKIRSTKLEDSAMYFCASTLKLAGNQETQYFGPGTRLLVL.

This clone came up once. This rearrangement joins TRBV6-6 to TRBJ2-7; 7 nucleotides agree with TRBD2. The germline CDR1 and CDR2 sequences are MNHNY and SVGAGI (reference sequence). The CDR3 has 13 amino acids. Losses at the gene ends were 7 bases for V and 2 bases for J; bases not matched to a gene: 5. This CDR3 is CASKYGGTYEQYF. The CDR3 region has the DNA TGTGCCAGCAAGTACGGGGGGACCTACGAGCAGTACTTC.

V usage is TRBV5-1 and J usage is TRBJ2-2, with a possible D match to TRBD1 (7 bases). Germline values: CDR1 SGHRS, CDR2 YFSETQ. There are 17 residues in the CDR3. The V end was cut by 1 base, the J end by 5 bases, with 18 bases between. The CDR3 DNA reads as TGCGCCAGCAGCTTGTTAACCGGCAGGGGGGATACCGGGGAGCTGTTTTTT. Its protein is CASSLLTGRGDTGELFF.

The chain couples TRBV6-5 to TRBJ2-7, with D possibly being TRBD1 (6 bases). Trimming shortened V by 4 bases and J by 3 bases, and 13 bases separated the two germline ends. The CDR3 totals 14 residues. Germline V lookup: CDR1 MNHEY, CDR2 SVGAGI. The CDR3 sequence is CASSWYRDNYEQYF. The CDR3 nucleotides are TGTGCCAGCAGTTGGTACCGGGACAACTACGAGCAGTACTTC.

In its sample, this clone was seen once. The chain joins TRBV6-6 to TRBJ1-3; D is perhaps TRBD1 (6 bases). Between the trimmed V and J ends, which lost 5 bases and 0 bases, there was a span of 11 bases. Germline V CDR1 and CDR2: MNHNY, SVGAGI (reference sequence). The CDR3 consists of 15 residues. The DNA of the CDR3 is TGTGCCAGCAGTCCCCGAGGGGGCTCTGGAAACACCATATATTTT. As protein: CASSPRGGSGNTIYF.

The rearrangement joins TRBV29-1 to TRBJ2-1, with D hard to call. The CDR3 is made up of 13 amino acids. The ends were cut back, 0 bases at V and 4 bases at J, with 7 bases in the middle. Germline lookup yields CDR1 SQVTM and CDR2 ANQGSEA. CDR3 sequence (DNA): TGCAGCGTTGAAGAAGTCAGTTACAATGAGCAGTTCTTC. It translates to CSVEEVSYNEQFF.

The chain carries TRBV10-1 and TRBJ2-3; D gene unclear. The length of the CDR3 is 13 residues. The germline V gene encodes CDR1 WNHNN and CDR2 SYGVQD (reference sequence). Trimming left V 6 bases short and J 0 bases short, with 7 bases between. Here the CDR3 DNA reads TGCGCCAGCAGCCGTGATAGCACAGATACGCAGTATTTT. Translating it yields CASSRDSTDTQYF.

The V call is TRBV7-2, the J call TRBJ1-1, with 8 bases fitting TRBD1. The germline V gene has CDR1 SGHTA and CDR2 FQGNSA. V lost 6 bases to trimming and J lost 0 bases; unmatched junction nucleotides: 6. The CDR3 sequence is 15 residues long. CDR3 coding DNA: TGTGCCAGCAGTCGCAGGGGGCTCATGAACACTGAAGCTTTCTTT. Translation gives CASSRRGLMNTEAFF.